This is a list of T cell receptor beta chains from one sample in a study of blood T cell repertoires in COVID-19. TCRdb's copy holds only in-frame clones and misses some; the assay was immunoSEQ multiplex PCR. The sample lists around 77,000 clones; around 84% were seen once. What was sequenced was peripheral blood. All receptors come from a man aged 65 to 79 with active or convalescent COVID-19. The conserved cysteine and the conserved F or W are not part of the CDR3 here.

13 | TRBJ2-7 | TRBV10-3 | AISGVLAGSYEQY
13 | TRBJ2-2 | TRBV15 | ATSRNRGNTGELF
12 | TRBJ1-1 | TRBV5-1 | ASSPRFMNTEAF
13 | TRBJ2-7 | TRBV9 | ASSASGTFTYEQY
15 | TRBJ2-7 | TRBV5-6 | ASSLDPRDTNTYEQY
12 | TRBJ2-7 | TRBV13 | ASSLTGEAYEQY
14 | TRBJ2-3 | TRBV21-1 | ASSNNRETDTDTQY
12 | TRBJ2-7 | TRBV25-1 | ASSVGTGPYEQY
11 | TRBJ2-7 | TRBV28 | ASSLIAQAEQY
13 | TRBJ2-2 | TRBV5-6 | ASSLWSIDTGELF
14 | TRBJ2-1 | TRBV24-1 | ATSDLGDTKGYEQF
12 | TRBJ2-3 | TRBV6-6 | ASSYSRGTDTQY
12 | TRBJ1-2 | TRBV7-2 | ASSFPGMMGGYT
14 | TRBJ2-1 | TRBV3-1/TRBV3-2 | ASSYEGTSGRAGSV
12 | TRBJ2-3 | TRBV27 | ASSLVAGTDTQY
14 | TRBJ2-2 | TRBV9 | ASSNSKGLATGELF
14 | TRBJ2-2 | TRBV7-2 | ASSWTSVANTGELF
11 | TRBJ2-2 | TRBV19 | ASHEGVTGELF
13 | TRBJ1-1 | TRBV6-5 | ASSYSYYLNTEAF
13 | TRBJ2-5 | TRBV30 | AWSNSGTGSGTQY
13 | TRBJ2-1 | TRBV5-1 | ASSSLGGEVNEQF
13 | TRBJ1-4 | TRBV7-9 | ASSLVPGGSEKLF
14 | TRBJ1-5 | TRBV5-4 | ASSLGGLTTNQPQH
13 | TRBJ2-7 | TRBV27 | ASSPYSGDTSEQY
11 | TRBJ1-1 | TRBV28 | ASSLQWNTEAF
13 | TRBJ2-5 | TRBV7-9 | ASSSLRRGRETQY
15 | TRBJ1-5 | TRBV28 | ASSGAAGTDSNQPQH
13 | TRBJ2-5 | TRBV14 | ASSQASTSVGTQY
11 | TRBJ2-2 | TRBV7-9 | ASSLAYSGELF
13 | TRBJ2-1 | TRBV7-9 | ASSPRGIARNEQF
13 | TRBJ2-7 | TRBV18 | ASSPAQAGLYEQY
13 | TRBJ1-5 | TRBV28 | ASIGGLQGGQPQH
13 | TRBJ1-1 | TRBV7-3 | ASSSLGGSNTEAF
15 | TRBJ2-6 | TRBV5-6 | ASSLDRGLYGANVLT
13 | TRBJ1-2 | TRBV6-5 | ASRGQPGQGYGYT
12 | TRBJ1-3 | TRBV2 | ASRPTVPGNTIY
16 | TRBJ1-5 | TRBV6-1 | ASSEAGTAPRGNQPQH
12 | TRBJ2-1 | TRBV27 | ASSLRVGGNEQF
13 | TRBJ1-1 | TRBV7-2 | ASSFTRGMNTEAF
13 | TRBJ1-1 | TRBV4-3 | ASSQDGSGGTEAF
17 | TRBJ1-5 | TRBV11-3 | ASSLDHSGGISADQPQH
9 | TRBJ2-5 | TRBV30 | AWDRESTQY
10 | TRBJ1-2 | TRBV30 | AWSVSEGGYT
11 | TRBJ1-6 | TRBV30 | AWRGQENSPLH
13 | TRBJ2-3 | TRBV9 | ASSSSSSYTDTQY
12 | TRBJ1-3 | TRBV10-3 | AISDRTNGNTIY
12 | TRBJ1-2 | TRBV19 | ASAPEGQGRGYT
20 | TRBJ2-6 | TRBV9 | ASSYTVRTSGRPQGGANVLT
13 | TRBJ2-7 | TRBV3-1/TRBV3-2 | ASSPPTGGPYEQY
13 | TRBJ2-7 | TRBV5-1 | ASSPTWTGSYEQY